This T cell receptor beta chain was profiled in a study of blood T cell repertoires in COVID-19. In the original processing: Nucleated cell counts were estimated from reference gene primer amplification. The table came from immunoSEQ multiplex PCR; TCRdb's copy has only in-frame clones and leaves some out. The V and J calls and clone size come from that table; D and trimming were worked out from the DNA. Here the sample spans 150,000 to 200,000 clones, 87% being singletons. Everyone who took part was roughly 18 to 95 years old, and they came from 24 US areas. Which cohort a participant joined came from the clinical history participants gave. Recovered Cohort 3 donors showed two negative PCRs, clearance, or symptom resolution. The CDR3 length is 19 residues. Unmatched junction bases numbered 17, after V lost 4 bases and J lost 2 bases. Germline V gene sequence: CDR1 SGHRS, CDR2 YFSETQ.

The chain recombines TRBV5-1 with TRBJ1-3; 8 nucleotides agree with TRBD1. This TCR was sampled from a woman in her 30s who had recovered from COVID-19. Source material: PBMCs or T cells enriched from blood (not recorded which). The CDR3 DNA is TGCGCCAGCAGCGGGTCGACAGGGGAGACTTTTCTCGCTGGAAACACCATATATTTT. Its protein is CASSGSTGETFLAGNTIYF.